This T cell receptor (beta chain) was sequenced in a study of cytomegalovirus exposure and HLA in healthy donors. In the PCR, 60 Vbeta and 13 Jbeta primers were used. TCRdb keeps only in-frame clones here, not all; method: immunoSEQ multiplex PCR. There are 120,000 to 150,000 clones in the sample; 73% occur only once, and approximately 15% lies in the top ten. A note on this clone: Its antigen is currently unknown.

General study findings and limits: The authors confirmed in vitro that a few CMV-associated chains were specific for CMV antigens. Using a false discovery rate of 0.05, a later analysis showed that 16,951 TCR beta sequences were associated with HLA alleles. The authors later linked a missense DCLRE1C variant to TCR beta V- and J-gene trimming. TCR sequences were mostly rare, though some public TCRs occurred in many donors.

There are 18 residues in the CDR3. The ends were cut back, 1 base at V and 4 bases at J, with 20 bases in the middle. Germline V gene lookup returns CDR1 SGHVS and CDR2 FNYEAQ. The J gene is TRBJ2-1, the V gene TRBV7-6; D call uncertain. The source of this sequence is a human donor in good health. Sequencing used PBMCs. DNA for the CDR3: TGTGCCAGCAGCTTAGTAATAGAAGGAGCGTATAAGTACAATGAGCAGTTCTTC. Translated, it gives CASSLVIEGAYKYNEQFF.